One and the same sample provided the 18 T cell receptor beta chains below, sequenced in a study of blood T cell repertoires in COVID-19. Assay: immunoSEQ multiplex PCR; the TCRdb copy retains only in-frame clones and omits some. The sample lists more than 90,000 clones, more than 75% occurring once. The source material was peripheral blood. Source of these receptors: a middle-aged man with acute or convalescent COVID-19.

This clone was seen a few times. V and J are TRBV15 and TRBJ2-1, with TRBD2 matching over 11 bases. With V trimmed by 4 bases and J by 3 bases, 5 bases remained unmatched. Germline V CDR1 and CDR2: LNHNV, YYDKDF (reference sequence). The CDR3 covers 16 residues. Here the CDR3 reads CATSTGTSGFYNEQFF. The DNA of the CDR3 is TGTGCCACCAGCACAGGGACTAGCGGCTTCTACAATGAGCAGTTCTTC.

This rearrangement joins TRBV6-5 to TRBJ1-2; unclear D gene. V lost 4 bases to trimming and J lost 3 bases, with 15 bases between them. The germline CDR1 and CDR2 sequences are MNHEY and SVGAGI. This CDR3 contains 15 residues. CDR3: CASSSPGPGDYGYTF. CDR3 in DNA: TGTGCCAGCAGTTCTCCGGGCCCCGGGGACTATGGCTACACCTTC.

The chain carries TRBV12-3 or TRBV12-4 and TRBJ2-2; TRBD1 might be the D (6 bases). The length of the CDR3 is 12 residues. V shed 5 bases and J shed 6 bases, with 7 bases lying between them. CDR3 protein: CASSQGPGELFF. CDR3 bases: TGTGCCAGCAGTCAGGGGCCCGGGGAGCTGTTTTTT.

The count of this clone is one. The V and J genes are TRBV2 and TRBJ2-5, with D tentatively TRBD2 (6 bases). CDR3 length: 14 residues. Germline-derived CDR1 and CDR2 are SNHLY and FYNNEI. Trimming took off 5 bases at V and 1 base at J, with 11 bases between the two ends. CDR3 loop: CASSLAGTQETQYF. Written as DNA, the CDR3 is TGTGCCAGCAGTTTGGCGGGGACCCAAGAGACCCAGTACTTC.

This clone was counted a single time. V and J are TRBV5-1 and TRBJ1-2; D perhaps matches TRBD1 (6 bases). There are 13 residues in the CDR3. Trimming left V 3 bases short and J 2 bases short, with 8 bases between. Germline values: CDR1 SGHRS, CDR2 YFSETQ. CDR3 bases: TGCGCCAGCAGCTGGGACACCAACTATGGCTACACCTTC. Translated: CASSWDTNYGYTF.

V and J are TRBV7-9 and TRBJ2-5; 9 bases fit TRBD1. This CDR3 has 14 residues. Germline CDR1 and CDR2: SEHNR and FQNEAQ (reference sequence). The V gene end was trimmed by 6 bases and the J gene end by 4 bases; junction bases not matched to a gene: 6. CDR3 loop: CASSRGTGRETQYF. The CDR3 DNA reads as TGTGCCAGCAGTCGCGGGACAGGGCGAGAGACCCAGTACTTC.

The rearrangement uses TRBV3-1 (or the pseudogene TRBV3-2) and TRBJ1-5; TRBD1 aligns across 11 bases. Germline loops: CDR1 LGHDT, CDR2 YNNKEL (reference sequence). The CDR3 covers 15 residues. With 3 bases clipped from V and 5 bases from J, the junction kept 3 bases outside the gene matches. The CDR3 here is CASSQGTGGYQPQHF. CDR3 in DNA: TGTGCCAGCAGCCAGGGGACAGGGGGTTATCAGCCCCAGCATTTT.

The V call is TRBV30, the J call TRBJ2-2; D possibly corresponds to TRBD1 (7 bases). Germline V gene lookup returns CDR1 GTSNPN and CDR2 SVGIG (reference sequence). Deletions cut 8 bases from V and 5 bases from J, with 15 bases between. CDR3 size: 13 residues. This chain's CDR3 is CARNQGGTGELFF. The CDR3 DNA reads TGTGCCCGGAACCAGGGGGGAACCGGGGAGCTGTTTTTT.

This clone was found a few times. The rearrangement links TRBV6-6 to TRBJ2-1, with 7 nucleotides matching TRBD1. Germline loops: CDR1 MNHNY, CDR2 SVGAGI (reference sequence). V shed 0 bases, J shed 5 bases, and the junction held 1 base outside the gene matches. The CDR3 covers 14 residues. The CDR3 nucleotides read TGTGCCAGCAGTTACTCCGGGACAGACAATGAGCAGTTCTTC. It specifies CASSYSGTDNEQFF.

The chain carries TRBV7-2 and TRBJ2-5; 7 bases line up with TRBD1. The V gene's germline CDR1 is SGHTA and CDR2 FQGNSA. This CDR3 has 16 amino acids. The J segment lost 3 bases and the V segment lost 0 bases, leaving 7 bases of the junction unmatched. Here the CDR3 DNA reads TGTGCCAGCAGCTTAGCGATAGACAGGGTCAAAGAGACCCAGTACTTC. It specifies CASSLAIDRVKETQYF.

This clone was counted a few times. The V and J genes are TRBV6-5 and TRBJ1-5; 8 positions agree with TRBD1. CDR1 is MNHEY, CDR2 SVGAGI, per germline. V shed 6 bases, J shed 4 bases, and the junction held 5 bases outside the gene matches. This CDR3 comprises 14 residues. The CDR3 bases are TGTGCCAGCAGCGACAGGGGCCTTAATCAGCCCCAGCATTTT. It translates to CASSDRGLNQPQHF.

The chain has TRBV24-1 and TRBJ2-5, with TRBD1 as a possible D gene (6 bases). V gave up 7 bases and J gave up 6 bases, with 11 bases separating them. The CDR3 contains 12 residues. Germline V gene data show CDR1 as KGHDR and CDR2 as SFDVKD. The CDR3 nucleotides read TGTGCCACCAGCACAGGGTTACAGACCCAGTACTTC. This gives the protein CATSTGLQTQYF.

CDR3 sequence reads: CTSSERGDRENEKLFF. CDR3 sequence (DNA): TGCACCAGCAGCGAGCGAGGGGACAGGGAGAATGAAAAACTGTTTTTT. The V call is TRBV1, the J call TRBJ1-4; TRBD1, the table's D call, lacks a check against the DNA. TRBV1 is an annotated pseudogene. The CDR3 contains 16 residues.

In its sample, this clone was seen once. DNA for the CDR3: TGTGCCAGTACCCCCACTCGACAGGGTCCTAACTATGGCTACACCTTC. It specifies CASTPTRQGPNYGYTF. The V gene is TRBV19, the J gene TRBJ1-2, with 7 bases matching TRBD1. The CDR3 runs to 16 residues. Germline assignment: CDR1 LNHDA and CDR2 SQIVND (reference sequence). With 7 bases clipped from V and 0 bases from J, the junction kept 11 bases outside the gene matches.

The rearrangement joins TRBV28 to TRBJ1-2; 7 bases agree with TRBD1. The CDR3 consists of 14 residues. With V trimmed by 6 bases and J by 4 bases, 8 bases remained unmatched. CDR1 and CDR2 from the germline V gene are MDHEN and SYDVKM. CDR3 amino acids: CASRATGVVYGYTF. CDR3 nucleotide sequence: TGTGCCAGCAGAGCCACAGGGGTGGTCTATGGCTACACCTTC.

The V gene is TRBV14, the J gene TRBJ2-7; 7 bases align to TRBD2. The CDR3 extends over 14 amino acids. CDR1 is SGHDN and CDR2 is FVKESK in the germline V gene. V shed 4 bases and J 1 base; nucleotides not matched to a gene: 4. The CDR3 spells CASSPQRGSYEQYF. The CDR3 DNA sequence: TGTGCCAGCAGCCCCCAGCGGGGATCCTACGAGCAGTACTTC.

This clone was counted a few times. This chain connects TRBV5-1 to TRBJ2-7; the match to TRBD2 covers 9 bases. In germline, CDR1 is SGHRS, CDR2 YFSETQ. Trimming cost V 0 bases and J 6 bases; bases outside gene matches: 7. This CDR3 is 15 amino acids long. This CDR3 is CASSLEVAGVREQYF. In nucleotides, the CDR3 is TGCGCCAGCAGCTTGGAGGTAGCGGGAGTTCGCGAGCAGTACTTC.

The V gene is TRBV5-6, the J gene TRBJ2-7, with 10 bases lining up with TRBD1. The CDR3 contains 15 residues. Germline assignment: CDR1 SGHDT and CDR2 YYEEEE. Trimming at V came to 0 bases and at J to 4 bases, leaving 4 bases not matched to a gene. CDR3 amino acids: CASSLVDRGRYEQYF. The CDR3 DNA reads TGTGCCAGCAGCTTGGTTGACAGGGGGCGATACGAGCAGTACTTC. The full variable domain, rest sourced from reference TRBV5-6 and TRBJ2-7, is DAGVTQSPTHLIKTRGQQVTLRCSPKSGHDTVSWYQQALGQGPQFIFQYYEEEERQRGNFPDRFSGHQFPNYSSELNVNALLLGDSALYLCASSLVDRGRYEQYFGPGTRLTVT.